This TCR beta chain was captured in a study of T cell responses to AZD1222 COVID-19 vaccine. The assay was immunoSEQ multiplex PCR, and TCRdb's table has in-frame clones only and misses some. The table shows approximately 110,000 clones, with 80% to 90% occurring only once. The study's findings and limits: White British people made up most donors, females outnumbered males, and clonal diversity was possibly underestimated. Of the AZD1222 recipients, only 5 or 6 were seropositive at baseline. Spike-specific TCR repertoires showed rising breadth and depth after two AZD1222 doses. No day 14 peak samples; only post-peak repertoires were characterized.

In germline, CDR1 is SEHNR, CDR2 FQNEAQ (reference sequence). Trimming stripped 6 bases from V and 6 bases from J, with 12 bases between. The CDR3 is 12 residues long. Of note for this clone: The antigen is unknown.

The chain links TRBV7-9 to TRBJ2-7; D is undetermined. The sequenced sample was peripheral blood, obtained 28 days after the second AZD1222 dose. The sequence was obtained from an adult who received the AZD1222 COVID-19 vaccine. CDR3 in amino acids: CASSLGSSEQYF. As DNA, the CDR3 is TGTGCCAGCAGTCTTGGGTCCAGCGAGCAGTACTTC. Based on the CDR3 plus reference TRBV7-9 and TRBJ2-7, the full variable domain is DTGVSQNPRHKITKRGQNVTFRCDPISEHNRLYWYRQTLGQGPEFLTYFQNEAQLEKSRLLSDRFSAERPKGSFSTLEIQRTEQGDSAMYLCASSLGSSEQYFGPGTRLTVT.